This T cell receptor (beta chain) is from a study of blood T cell repertoires in COVID-19. Whole-study context: COVID-19 samples from acute and convalescent phases originated in the United States, Italy and Spain. PBMCs, B-cell-depleted T cells, or T cells were the source of the cDNA or gDNA that made up the material.

Seattle-derived patients entered the study during active infection and were followed longitudinally. In the authors' methods: Amplification from reference gene primers served as the basis for estimated nucleated cell counts. Sequencing was performed with immunoSEQ multiplex PCR; in TCRdb, only in-frame clones are kept and a portion is missing. Clone size and the V and J calls come from that table; the DNA yielded D and trimming. The sample includes about 200,000 clones, approximately 78% of them seen just once. The V and J ends lost 2 bases and 2 bases, in that order; junction bases with no gene match: 4. The germline CDR1 and CDR2 sequences are SGHTA and FQGTGA. The CDR3 contains 15 residues.

The receptor's source is a woman aged 80 or over with COVID-19, enrolled during active disease. The V gene is TRBV7-3, the J gene TRBJ2-7; 9 positions match TRBD2. The sample consisted of peripheral blood. CDR3 bases: TGTGCCAGCAGCTTATTAGCGGGGGCAGCCTACGAGCAGTACTTC. Its translation: CASSLLAGAAYEQYF.